This T cell receptor (beta chain) emerged from a study of blood T cells in healthy people across ages. Primers used in a second PCR of roughly 6 to 11 cycles were a sample-barcoded 5' primer and a J-beta primer mix. MiXCR, run by TCRdb on the 5' RACE reads, gives a single entry per CDR3 protein. This table holds 900,000 to 950,000 distinct CDR3 sequences, roughly 29% found once. This clonotype was seen many times. Trimming shortened V by 3 bases and J by 5 bases, and 17 bases separated the two germline ends. The CDR3 length is 15 residues. CDR1 and CDR2 (germline): SGDLS, YYNGEE. These same records also appear under a second study, on T cells of mothers and their children.

Material: blood. The chain combines TRBV9 with TRBJ1-2; no firm D call. The TCR was taken from a woman aged 35 to 49 in good health. In DNA form, the CDR3 reads TGTGCCAGCAGCGCGCAACTCGGGGTCATGTATGGCTACACCTTC. Its translation: CASSAQLGVMYGYTF.